The 19 T cell receptor beta chains reported below all come from one sample, sequenced in a study of blood T cells in healthy people across ages. Next came a second PCR, run for roughly 7 to 12 cycles, which used a sample-barcoded 5' primer along with a J-beta primer mix. TCRdb ran MiXCR on the 5' RACE reads and lists one entry per CDR3 protein. This sample has 600,000 to 800,000 distinct CDR3 sequences, with 20% to 25% found just once. The sequencing input was blood. Every receptor here comes from a man between 65 and 79 years old in good health.

CDR3 sequence: CASSGTSLDEQFF. In DNA form, the CDR3 reads TGTGCCAGCAGTGGGACTAGCTTGGATGAGCAGTTCTTC. The chain joins TRBV6-6 to TRBJ2-1; TRBD2 aligns across 9 bases. CDR1 is MNHNY, CDR2 SVGAGI, per germline (reference sequence). This CDR3 region has 13 residues. The trim removed 5 bases at V and 8 bases at J, leaving 4 bases unmatched.

The V call is TRBV5-1, the J call TRBJ2-1; 7 bases line up with TRBD2. CDR1 SGHRS and CDR2 YFSETQ come from the germline V gene. The length of the CDR3 is 14 residues. V shed 0 bases, J shed 5 bases, and the junction held 2 bases outside the gene matches. The CDR3 DNA sequence: TGCGCCAGCAGCTTGGAACGGGGGGACAATGAGCAGTTCTTC. This translates into CASSLERGDNEQFF.

The chain links TRBV29-1 to TRBJ2-3; TRBD1 or TRBD2 may be the D gene (5 bases each). This CDR3 is built from 12 residues. Trimming shortened V by 7 bases and J by 4 bases, and 12 bases separated the two germline ends. Germline values: CDR1 SQVTM, CDR2 ANQGSEA. The CDR3 is CSAAGTPDTQYF. DNA of the CDR3: TGCAGCGCTGCCGGGACCCCAGATACGCAGTATTTT.

This clonotype was seen a few times. The rearrangement joins TRBV7-8 to TRBJ2-3, with 8 bases identical to TRBD1. The germline CDR1 and CDR2 sequences are SGHVS and FQNEAQ. V lost 5 bases to trimming and J lost 1 base; unmatched junction nucleotides: 5. The CDR3 extends over 15 amino acids. CDR3 in DNA: TGTGCCAGCAGCATAGACAGGGGAGGCACAGATACGCAGTATTTT. Translation gives CASSIDRGGTDTQYF. Together with reference TRBV7-8 and TRBJ2-3, the CDR3 gives the full variable domain: GAGVSQSPRYKVAKRGQDVALRCDPISGHVSLFWYQQALGQGPEFLTYFQNEAQLDKSGLPSDRFFAERPEGSVSTLKIQRTQQEDSAVYLCASSIDRGGTDTQYFGPGTRLTVL.

This chain links TRBV11-1 with TRBJ2-5; TRBD2 agrees at 10 bases. Matching the DNA end better, TRBJ2-7 makes the J call doubtful. CDR3 length: 18 residues. The germline V gene has CDR1 SGHAT and CDR2 FQDESV (reference sequence). The CDR3 DNA is TGTGCCAGCAGCTTAGGTCCCCTTAGCGGGAGGAGCTCCTACGAGCAGTACTTC. This gives the protein CASSLGPLSGRSSYEQYF.

The genes are TRBV14 and TRBJ2-3; D may be TRBD1 (5 bases). V was clipped by 2 bases and J by 1 base, with 10 bases between them. The length of the CDR3 is 15 residues. Germline V gene sequence: CDR1 SGHDN, CDR2 FVKESK. CDR3 nucleotide sequence: TGTGCCAGCAGCCAACTAGGGGCTCGCACAGATACGCAGTATTTT. Translated, it gives CASSQLGARTDTQYF.

Only a few counts were recorded for this clonotype. The J gene is TRBJ2-4, the V gene TRBV12-5, with TRBD2 identical over 7 bases. The ends lost 3 bases at V and 0 bases at J; junction bases unmatched: 5. The CDR3 covers 16 residues. Germline V lookup: CDR1 LGHNT, CDR2 FRNRAP. Written as DNA, the CDR3 is TGTGCTAGTGGTTTAGAGCGGGGTCTAGCCAAAAACATTCAGTACTTC. Protein: CASGLERGLAKNIQYF.

The chain links TRBV6-5 to TRBJ2-5; D is perhaps TRBD2 (6 bases). The assigned J gene may be wrong: the sequence end matches TRBJ2-1 better. Per the germline V gene, CDR1 is MNHEY and CDR2 is SVGAGI. The CDR3 covers 15 residues. The CDR3 DNA reads TGTGCCAGCAGTTACTCGGGGGGTGGGAACAATGAGCAGTTCTTC. Amino acid sequence: CASSYSGGGNNEQFF.

This clonotype was seen many times. The chain's CDR3 is CASSLEGGYEQYF. In DNA form, the CDR3 reads TGCGCCAGCAGCTTGGAAGGGGGCTACGAGCAGTACTTC. This sequence joins TRBV5-1 and TRBJ2-7, with D possibly matching TRBD1 (6 bases). Deletions cut 0 bases from V and 3 bases from J, with 7 bases between. The CDR3 sequence is 13 residues long. Germline loops: CDR1 SGHRS, CDR2 YFSETQ.

The chain employs TRBV6-6 and TRBJ1-2; D possibly corresponds to TRBD1 (5 bases). This CDR3 region has 15 residues. Germline assignment: CDR1 MNHNY and CDR2 SVGAGI (reference sequence). Trimming left V 6 bases short and J 0 bases short, with 14 bases between. The CDR3 is CASRSDSNANYGYTF. DNA for the CDR3: TGTGCCAGCAGATCAGACAGCAATGCTAACTATGGCTACACCTTC.

This clonotype has a single count. This chain joins TRBV20-1 and TRBJ2-1; 7 bases map to TRBD1. Unmatched junction bases numbered 6, after V lost 3 bases and J lost 7 bases. The germline V gene has CDR1 DFQATT and CDR2 SNEGSKA (reference sequence). The CDR3 has 13 amino acids. Here the CDR3 DNA reads TGCAGTGCTAGGCGACAGGGTATGAATGAGCAGTTCTTC. Translating gives CSARRQGMNEQFF.

The V and J genes are TRBV20-1 and TRBJ1-2; weak D call: TRBD1 (6 bases). With 6 bases removed from V and 4 bases from J, the gap between germline ends came to 15 bases. The CDR3 covers 13 residues. Germline values: CDR1 DFQATT, CDR2 SNEGSKA (reference sequence). The CDR3 reads CSAAGESGYGYTF. The CDR3 DNA reads TGCAGTGCCGCAGGGGAATCTGGCTATGGCTACACCTTC.

This clonotype was counted a few times. V and J are TRBV11-1 and TRBJ2-3, with 8 bases that match TRBD1. The CDR3 extends over 15 amino acids. Germline-derived CDR1 and CDR2 are SGHAT and FQDESV (reference sequence). V shed 3 bases, J shed 2 bases, and the junction held 4 bases outside the gene matches. CDR3 sequence reads: CASSLRTGNTDTQYF. In nucleotides, the CDR3 is TGTGCCAGCAGCTTGAGGACAGGGAACACAGATACGCAGTATTTT.

V gene TRBV20-1 combines with J gene TRBJ2-7; the match to TRBD2 covers 7 bases. Trimming at V came to 6 bases and at J to 3 bases, leaving 11 bases not matched to a gene. Germline V gene lookup returns CDR1 DFQATT and CDR2 SNEGSKA (reference sequence). CDR3 size: 14 residues. CDR3 region: CSAPQGAGLYEQYF. The CDR3 bases are TGCAGTGCCCCCCAGGGAGCGGGACTCTACGAGCAGTACTTC.

V and J are TRBV12-3 or TRBV12-4 and TRBJ2-5, with 8 bases lining up with TRBD2. The CDR3 spans 13 residues. V was pared by 6 bases and J by 4 bases, with 4 bases of the junction left unmatched. Written as DNA, the CDR3 is TGTGCCAGCAGCGACCTAGCGGGAGAGACCCAGTACTTC. This encodes CASSDLAGETQYF.

This clonotype was observed a few times. This chain links TRBV12-3 or TRBV12-4 with TRBJ2-3; 9 bases are a match to TRBD1. The CDR3 length is 14 residues. V trimming: 8 bases; J trimming: 4 bases; junction bases outside the gene matches: 7. CDR3 amino acids: CASSGQGTSDTQYF. The DNA of the CDR3 is TGTGCCAGCTCTGGACAGGGGACATCAGATACGCAGTATTTT.

This clonotype was seen only once. With a much larger clone just one base away, this may be a read error. The chain couples TRBV12-3 or TRBV12-4 to TRBJ1-1, with unresolved D. Trimming removed 3 bases from V and 1 base from J, with 6 bases in between. This CDR3 region has 13 residues. The CDR3 coding sequence is TGTGCCAGCAGTTTTCACGGGAACACTGAAGCTTTCTTT. Translation gives CASSFHGNTEAFF.

This clonotype was observed at least ten times. CDR3 bases: TGCAGCGTAGTTCCGAGGAATGAGCAGTTCTTC. Translation: CSVVPRNEQFF. The chain links TRBV29-1 to TRBJ2-1; D unresolved. Trimming left V 6 bases short and J 7 bases short, with 10 bases between. This CDR3 comprises 11 residues. CDR1 is SQVTM, CDR2 ANQGSEA, per germline.

J is TRBJ1-2 and V is TRBV6-5; TRBD1 might be the D (5 bases). The germline V gene encodes CDR1 MNHEY and CDR2 SVGAGI. Deletions cut 7 bases from V and 3 bases from J, with 15 bases between. There are 14 residues in the CDR3. The DNA of the CDR3 is TGTGCCAGCAATCCCGGGGCGGCGGACTATGGCTACACCTTC. Its translation is CASNPGAADYGYTF.